The clone carrying this T cell receptor beta chain showed up just a few times. One entry per CDR3 protein, called by TCRdb with MiXCR from the 5' RACE reads. This sample has a few hundred thousand distinct CDR3 sequences, with around 24% found just once. The data derive from a study of identical twins. CDR3 size: 14 residues. From germline, CDR1 is SGHRS and CDR2 YFSETQ. The V gene end was trimmed by 2 bases and the J gene end by 6 bases; junction bases not matched to a gene: 6. In addition, the sample was reused for a study of T cells expressing NK-cell markers.

This chain links TRBV5-1 with TRBJ2-3, with 7 nucleotides matching TRBD2. The sequenced material came from CD4+ T cells sorted from blood. This TCR came from a woman between 18 and 29 years old in good health. The CDR3 DNA follows: TGCGCCAGCAGCTTTGGGGGGGTTCGGGATACGCAGTATTTT. Its translation is CASSFGGVRDTQYF.